The present T cell receptor beta chain was sequenced within a study of cytomegalovirus exposure and HLA in healthy donors. Clones were sequenced by immunoSEQ multiplex PCR, and TCRdb holds only the in-frame ones, with some missing. Among under 200,000 clones listed, 80% to 85% were seen once. Trimming shortened V by 1 base and J by 3 bases, and 13 bases separated the two germline ends. The CDR3 totals 16 residues. Germline V gives CDR1 SEHNR, CDR2 FQNEAQ (reference sequence). Study results and caveats: Most TCR sequences proved rare, with some public TCRs found in many donors. The study labeled 150 to 200 TCR beta chains cytomegalovirus-associated.

To note about this clone: Its target is not known.

The chain carries TRBV7-9 and TRBJ1-3; D unclear. Source material: PBMCs. The TCR sequence derives from a woman aged 30 to 39 in good health and CMV-seronegative. CDR3 region: CASSLEGGGRGNTIYF. The CDR3 bases are TGTGCCAGCAGCTTAGAAGGCGGCGGGCGTGGAAACACCATATATTTT. Full variable domain (outside the CDR3, taken from reference TRBV7-9 and TRBJ1-3): DTGVSQNPRHKITKRGQNVTFRCDPISEHNRLYWYRQTLGQGPEFLTYFQNEAQLEKSRLLSDRFSAERPKGSFSTLEIQRTEQGDSAMYLCASSLEGGGRGNTIYFGEGSWLTVV.